This TCR beta chain was captured by sequencing in a study of Graves' ophthalmopathy and Graves' hyperthyroidism. Symptoms, serum thyroxine and TRAb, thyroid ultrasound, and orbital computed tomography formed the diagnostic basis. The CDR3 is 15 residues long. V lost 7 bases to trimming and J lost 3 bases, with 16 bases between them. Amplification of TCR beta CDR3 regions used RNA transcripts. HTBI-primed first-round RT-PCR preceded second-round multiplex PCR. TCRdb re-analysed the multiplex PCR reads in MiXCR, keeping a single row per CDR3 protein. The repertoire holds about 660,000 distinct CDR3 sequences, with over 40% as singletons. In the case of this clonotype: The target antigen is unknown.

Overall study findings and caveats: Blood also contained most of the expanded thyroid clonotypes above 0.001 frequency.

The sample was peripheral blood. The origin of this receptor is an adult man with Graves' ophthalmopathy. This chain connects TRBV12-3 or TRBV12-4 to TRBJ1-5; possible D gene TRBD1, 5 bases. The CDR3 spells CASTGDGGDNQPQHF. In DNA form, the CDR3 reads TGTGCCAGCACCGGCGACGGGGGAGACAATCAGCCCCAGCATTTT.